Below, 25 T cell receptor beta chains from the same sample are listed, as sequenced in a study of blood T cell repertoires in COVID-19. TCRdb's copy holds only in-frame clones and misses some; the assay was immunoSEQ multiplex PCR. The table includes about 55,000 clones, 80% to 95% detected once. The sequenced material came from peripheral blood. The receptor source for this set is a human donor with active COVID-19. The donor label of this sample is uncertain.

V is TRBV28 and J is TRBJ2-7; 15 bases match TRBD2. The length of the CDR3 is 15 residues. Germline CDR1 reads MDHEN; CDR2 reads SYDVKM. J was trimmed by 4 bases and V by 5 bases; bases with no gene match: 3. The CDR3 DNA reads as TGTGCCAGCAGTCCCGGGACTAGCGGGAGGTACGAGCAGTACTTC. Amino acid sequence: CASSPGTSGRYEQYF.

This clone was seen just once. V gene TRBV20-1 combines with J gene TRBJ2-7, with 8 bases fitting TRBD2. Germline CDR1 and CDR2: DFQATT and SNEGSKA (reference sequence). With 3 bases clipped from V and 3 bases from J, the junction kept 13 bases outside the gene matches. The CDR3 covers 16 residues. CDR3 protein: CSASSASRSGNYEQYF. CDR3 nucleotide sequence: TGCAGTGCTAGTTCGGCTAGTCGTAGCGGGAACTACGAGCAGTACTTC.

The chain joins TRBV7-2 to TRBJ2-7, with 7 positions matching TRBD2. The CDR3 covers 13 residues. The germline V gene encodes CDR1 SGHTA and CDR2 FQGNSA. J was trimmed by 7 bases and V by 1 base; bases with no gene match: 4. The CDR3 spells CASSLGNGREQYV. DNA for the CDR3: TGTGCCAGCAGCTTAGGGAACGGGAGGGAGCAGTACGTC.

The chain employs TRBV9 and TRBJ2-1, with 7 bases matching TRBD1. Trimming cost V 0 bases and J 4 bases; bases outside gene matches: 16. This CDR3 region has 19 residues. CDR1 is SGDLS and CDR2 is YYNGEE in the germline V gene. CDR3 coding DNA: TGTGCCAGCAGCGTAGGAGGGGGCAGGCCAATTGCCCGTTACAATGAGCAGTTCTTC. It is translated as CASSVGGGRPIARYNEQFF.

This clone was seen a single time. The chain couples TRBV10-3 to TRBJ2-5, with D possibly being TRBD1 (5 bases). Trimming took 10 bases from V and 4 from J, leaving 10 bases between them. The CDR3 spans 11 residues. The germline V gene encodes CDR1 ENHRY and CDR2 SYGVKD. The DNA of the CDR3 is TGTGCCACCCGCCAGGGAGAGACCCAGTACTTC. It yields the protein CATRQGETQYF.

In DNA form, the CDR3 reads TGTGCCAGCTCCAACGGGGGGGAACTGTTTTTT. Translation gives CASSNGGELFF. The chain joins TRBV6-5 to TRBJ1-4; possible D gene TRBD1, 5 bases. CDR3 size: 11 residues. CDR1 MNHEY and CDR2 SVGAGI come from the germline V gene. The V end lost 8 bases, the J end lost 12 bases, and 13 bases lay between the germline ends.

V is TRBV11-1 and J is TRBJ2-7; D is undetermined. V lost 5 bases, J lost 4 bases, and 18 bases lay in between. This CDR3 has 15 residues. From germline, CDR1 is SGHAT and CDR2 FQDESV (reference sequence). This chain's CDR3 is CASSNPPGYDYEQYF. The CDR3, as DNA: TGTGCCAGCAGCAACCCCCCCGGGTATGATTACGAGCAGTACTTC.

The CDR3 reads CASSERGTGLETQYF. The CDR3, as DNA: TGTGCCAGCAGTGAAAGGGGGACAGGGCTAGAGACCCAGTACTTC. The V gene is TRBV6-1, the J gene TRBJ2-5; 9 bases fit TRBD1. CDR3 length: 15 amino acids. The J segment lost 4 bases and the V segment lost 2 bases, leaving 5 bases of the junction unmatched. Germline V gene sequence: CDR1 MNHNS, CDR2 SASEGT.

This clone appeared once. The V gene is TRBV5-5, the J gene TRBJ1-1; 11 bases line up with TRBD1. J was trimmed by 3 bases and V by 4 bases; bases with no gene match: 2. Germline CDR1 is SGHKS and CDR2 is YYEKEE (reference sequence). The CDR3 is made up of 14 amino acids. CDR3 nucleotides: TGTGCCAGCAGCCGGGGACAGGGGGACACTGAAGCTTTCTTT. Residues: CASSRGQGDTEAFF.

The chain has TRBV10-3 and TRBJ2-1, with D perhaps matching TRBD1 (6 bases). Trimming removed 4 bases at V and 2 bases at J, with 15 bases between. The CDR3 spans 16 residues. Germline CDR1 ENHRY, CDR2 SYGVKD. CDR3 DNA sequence: TGTGCCATCAGTGGGATGGGGGACAACCCCTACAATGAGCAGTTCTTC. Translated, it gives CAISGMGDNPYNEQFF.

The genes are TRBV2 and TRBJ2-2, with D possibly TRBD1 on 6 matching bases. The CDR3 contains 14 residues. Trimming left V 5 bases short and J 4 bases short, with 11 bases between. CDR1 and CDR2 from the germline V gene are SNHLY and FYNNEI. The CDR3 coding sequence is TGTGCCAGCAGTATAGACAGGAGCACCGGGGAGCTGTTTTTT. Translation: CASSIDRSTGELFF.

The chain has TRBV12-3 or TRBV12-4 and TRBJ2-1, with D possibly TRBD2 on 6 matching bases. This CDR3 is built from 13 residues. Trimming removed 2 bases at V and 5 bases at J, with 7 bases between. The CDR3: CASSLRRDNEQFF. The CDR3, as DNA: TGTGCCAGCAGTTTAAGGAGGGACAATGAGCAGTTCTTC.

The chain has TRBV7-3 and TRBJ1-1; perhaps TRBD1 as D (6 bases). Germline V gene sequence: CDR1 SGHTA, CDR2 FQGTGA. Between the trimmed V and J ends, which lost 4 bases and 10 bases, there was a span of 16 bases. This CDR3 region has 13 residues. CDR3 coding DNA: TGTGCCAGCAGCTCGGGGTGGGGGCAAGGAGCTTTCTTT. The encoded protein is CASSSGWGQGAFF.

The chain carries TRBV7-9 and TRBJ1-1; D is uncertain. V was pared by 8 bases and J by 5 bases, with 6 bases between. The CDR3 covers 10 residues. Germline V gene data show CDR1 as SEHNR and CDR2 as FQNEAQ (reference sequence). The CDR3 DNA reads TGTGCCAGCCAGAGGACTGAAGCTTTCTTT. This codes for CASQRTEAFF.

The chain is built from TRBV27 and TRBJ1-1; 8 bases agree with TRBD1. Trimming cost V 0 bases and J 6 bases; bases outside gene matches: 0. The CDR3 runs to 13 residues. Looked up from germline, CDR1 is MNHEY and CDR2 is SMNVEV (reference sequence). The CDR3: CASSLSQGAEAFF. The CDR3 DNA is TGTGCCAGCAGTTTATCACAGGGGGCTGAAGCTTTCTTT.

CDR3 residues: CASSVSQGNYGYTF. In nucleotides, the CDR3 is TGTGCCAGCAGCGTCTCACAGGGTAACTATGGCTACACCTTC. V and J are TRBV5-4 and TRBJ1-2, with TRBD1 as a possible D gene (6 bases). The CDR3 is 14 amino acids. Per the germline V gene, CDR1 is SGHNT and CDR2 is YYREEE (reference sequence). Trimming took 4 bases from V and 1 from J, leaving 11 bases between them.

The rearrangement links TRBV9 to TRBJ2-3, with 7 bases fitting TRBD2. This CDR3 contains 16 residues. V was pared by 4 bases and J by 0 bases, with 8 bases of the junction left unmatched. Germline assignment: CDR1 SGDLS and CDR2 YYNGEE. For the CDR3, the DNA is TGTGCCAGCAGCCCGGGGACTACGAGGAGCACAGATACGCAGTATTTT. Its protein is CASSPGTTRSTDTQYF.

V gene TRBV9 combines with J gene TRBJ1-5; the match to TRBD1 covers 7 bases. The CDR3 is 15 amino acids. V shed 0 bases, J shed 7 bases, and the junction held 7 bases outside the gene matches. Germline V gives CDR1 SGDLS, CDR2 YYNGEE. CDR3 sequence: CASSVGAGGRQPQHF. The CDR3 nucleotides are TGTGCCAGCAGCGTAGGGGCAGGGGGTCGGCAGCCCCAGCATTTT. The full variable domain, with the rest looked up from reference TRBV9 and TRBJ1-5, is DSGVTQTPKHLITATGQRVTLRCSPRSGDLSVYWYQQSLDQGLQFLIQYYNGEERAKGNILERFSAQQFPDLHSELNLSSLELGDSALYFCASSVGAGGRQPQHFGDGTRLSIL.

The rearrangement uses TRBV2 and TRBJ2-3; D perhaps matches TRBD1 (7 bases). This CDR3 spans 15 amino acids. Germline-derived CDR1 and CDR2 are SNHLY and FYNNEI. V shed 5 bases and J shed 0 bases, with 12 bases lying between them. The CDR3 DNA follows: TGTGCCAGCAGTATACAGGGGACTAGCACAGATACGCAGTATTTT. Its translation is CASSIQGTSTDTQYF.

This chain links TRBV9 with TRBJ2-1; 11 bases are shared with TRBD2. J gave up 6 bases and V 4 bases, and 3 bases lay outside the gene matches. The V gene's germline CDR1 is SGDLS and CDR2 YYNGEE. This CDR3 region has 14 residues. CDR3 amino acids: CASSIGTSGNEQFF. CDR3 DNA sequence: TGTGCCAGCAGCATCGGGACTAGCGGCAATGAGCAGTTCTTC.

The genes are TRBV29-1 and TRBJ2-7, with a weak D call TRBD2 (7 bases). This CDR3 spans 14 amino acids. Germline CDR1 SQVTM, CDR2 ANQGSEA. Trimming took 1 base from V and 3 from J, leaving 13 bases between them. Here the CDR3 reads CSVEVGGASYEQYF. The CDR3 DNA is TGCAGCGTTGAAGTGGGGGGGGCCAGCTACGAGCAGTACTTC.

V usage is TRBV5-1 and J usage is TRBJ1-5; no firm D call. The V end lost 0 bases, the J end lost 2 bases, and 9 bases lay between the germline ends. The germline V gene has CDR1 SGHRS and CDR2 YFSETQ. The length of the CDR3 is 15 residues. CDR3 bases: TGCGCCAGCAGCTTGGACGGGTATGGCAATCAGCCCCAGCATTTT. It specifies CASSLDGYGNQPQHF. The whole variable domain, remainder taken from reference TRBV5-1 and TRBJ1-5, is KAGVTQTPRYLIKTRGQQVTLSCSPISGHRSVSWYQQTPGQGLQFLFEYFSETQRNKGNFPGRFSGRQFSNSRSEMNVSTLELGDSALYLCASSLDGYGNQPQHFGDGTRLSIL.

This clone appeared a single time. This chain connects TRBV7-6 to TRBJ2-2, with 7 bases matching TRBD2. Trimming at V came to 5 bases and at J to 6 bases, leaving 9 bases not matched to a gene. The CDR3 sequence is 15 residues long. Germline CDR1 SGHVS, CDR2 FNYEAQ. CDR3 sequence reads: CASSPRLADAGELFF. The CDR3 DNA is TGTGCCAGCAGCCCCCGACTAGCAGATGCCGGGGAGCTGTTTTTT. Together with reference TRBV7-6 and TRBJ2-2, the CDR3 gives the full variable domain: GAGVSQSPRYKVTKRGQDVALRCDPISGHVSLYWYRQALGQGPEFLTYFNYEAQQDKSGLPNDRFSAERPEGSISTLTIQRTEQRDSAMYRCASSPRLADAGELFFGEGSRLTVL.

The genes are TRBV27 and TRBJ2-1; D gene uncertain. Germline V lookup: CDR1 MNHEY, CDR2 SMNVEV (reference sequence). The CDR3 has 14 residues. V was cut by 3 bases and J by 5 bases, with 11 bases left in between. CDR3 nucleotide sequence: TGTGCCAGCAGTTTTGGCCAGGTAAACAATGAGCAGTTCTTC. Translation: CASSFGQVNNEQFF.

The V call is TRBV19, the J call TRBJ1-2; TRBD1 might be the D (5 bases). The CDR3 consists of 15 residues. Per germline, CDR1 LNHDA and CDR2 SQIVND (reference sequence). The V gene lost 7 bases and the J gene lost 4 bases, with 19 bases spanning the gap. CDR3 sequence: CASTMKGTPIYGYTF. The DNA of the CDR3 is TGTGCCAGTACGATGAAGGGGACTCCAATCTATGGCTACACCTTC. The whole variable domain, filled in from reference TRBV19 and TRBJ1-2, reads DGGITQSPKYLFRKEGQNVTLSCEQNLNHDAMYWYRQDPGQGLRLIYYSQIVNDFQKGDIAEGYSVSREKKESFPLTVTSAQKNPTAFYLCASTMKGTPIYGYTFGSGTRLTVV.